A selection of T cell receptor beta chains follows, all from one sample in a study of graft-versus-host responses after intestinal transplantation. TCRdb's copy holds only in-frame clones and misses some; the assay was immunoSEQ multiplex PCR. The sample carries about 88,000 clones, around 93% recorded once. Their target antigens are unknown. Specimen: unstimulated CD4+ T cells sorted from spleen or lymph node cells, collected before transplant. The receptors here all came from a human donor who was the organ donor for an intestinal transplant. Both conserved end residues are part of each CDR3. The D gene is left open where the match is weak.

TRBV13,17,TRBJ2-7,TRBD1,TGTGCCAGCAGCCAAGGACAGGCTAGCTACCCCTCCTACGAGCAGTACTTC,CASSQGQASYPSYEQYF
TRBV6-5,12,TRBJ1-4,.,TGTGCCAGCAGTTTAACAGGGGAAAAACTGTTTTTT,CASSLTGEKLFF
TRBV5-1,13,TRBJ1-1,.,TGCGCCAGCAGCTTGGGTAAGAACACTGAAGCTTTCTTT,CASSLGKNTEAFF
TRBV19,15,TRBJ1-2,.,TGTGCCAGTAGTATTGGTCATATCGGCGGCTATGGCTACACCTTC,CASSIGHIGGYGYTF
TRBV27,15,TRBJ2-2,TRBD1,TGTGCCAGCAGTCACCGGGACAGGGGATTTAGGGAGCTGTTTTTT,CASSHRDRGFRELFF
TRBV12-5,13,TRBJ2-7,.,TGTGCTAGTGGCCTACGGGGGACCTACGAGCAGTACTTC,CASGLRGTYEQYF
TRBV5-1,14,TRBJ2-1,TRBD2,TGCGCCAGCAGCGAGGGACTAGCGGGAGGATCGCAGTTCTTC,CASSEGLAGGSQFF
TRBV28,16,TRBJ2-1,TRBD1,TGTGCCAGCAGTTTATTCGCGACAGGGAAGATTGGTGAGCAGTTCTTC,CASSLFATGKIGEQFF
TRBV4-2,13,TRBJ1-4,.,TGTGCCAGCAGCCCTTTCGGGGTAGCAAAACTGTTTTTT,CASSPFGVAKLFF
TRBV2,13,TRBJ2-3,.,TGTGCCAGAGCTAGCGCGCTCACAGATACGCAGTATTTT,CARASALTDTQYF
TRBV6-1,14,TRBJ2-3,.,TGTGCCAGCAGCCGCGGGGCGGGCACAGATACGCAGTATTTT,CASSRGAGTDTQYF
TRBV2,13,TRBJ1-1,TRBD1,TGTGCCAGCAGGGGACAGCCCAACACTGAAGCTTTCTTT,CASRGQPNTEAFF
TRBV9,17,TRBJ2-3,TRBD2,TGTGCCAGCAGCGTAGGCGGGTGGAGCGGGAGGGCTGATACGCAGTATTTT,CASSVGGWSGRADTQYF
TRBV5-1,16,TRBJ2-1,TRBD2,TGCGCCAGCAGCTTGCTTGGAGCGGGAAGCTACAATGAGCAGTTCTTC,CASSLLGAGSYNEQFF
TRBV5-1,13,TRBJ1-1,.,TGCGCCAGCAGCTTGGGGGCGAACACTGAAGCTTTCTTT,CASSLGANTEAFF
TRBV18,14,TRBJ1-6,.,TGTGCCAGCTCAACAGGGTTTTATAATTCACCCCTCCACTTT,CASSTGFYNSPLHF
TRBV7-9,13,TRBJ1-2,.,TGTGCCAGCAGCCGAGACACCCTCTATGGCTACACCTTC,CASSRDTLYGYTF